This is a list of T cell receptor beta chains from one sample in a study of Ad26.COV2.S vaccination and SARS-CoV-2 variants. Measured with immunoSEQ multiplex PCR; TCRdb has only the in-frame clones, and not every one. This repertoire shows 300,000 to 400,000 clones, about 91% found once; its top ten account for roughly 3.9%. Material: peripheral blood, obtained after recovery from COVID-19. Every receptor here comes from a human donor who had recovered from COVID-19. Both conserved end residues are part of each CDR3. Fields, in order: V gene, D gene, CDR3 length, J gene, clone size, CDR3 protein, CDR3 DNA. D genes are given only for firm matches. Where a row states a size, it is once, few, many or the class of an expanded clone; other rows omit it.

>TRBV3-1/TRBV3-2|TRBD2|15|TRBJ2-1|.
CASSPLAGSYNEQFF
TGTGCCAGCAGCCCACTAGCGGGAAGCTACAATGAGCAGTTCTTC
>TRBV2|.|13|TRBJ2-5|.
CASSQDWGETQYF
TGTGCCAGCAGTCAGGACTGGGGAGAGACCCAGTACTTC
>TRBV5-4|.|14|TRBJ2-7|.
CASSLRALGSEQYF
TGTGCCAGCAGCTTGAGGGCCCTCGGTTCGGAGCAGTACTTC
>TRBV19|.|14|TRBJ1-5|few
CASGGLGWNQPQHF
TGTGCCAGTGGAGGCCTGGGTTGGAATCAGCCCCAGCATTTT
>TRBV24-1|TRBD1|17|TRBJ2-2|.
CATSEATGTGVTGELFF
TGTGCCACCAGTGAAGCCACCGGGACAGGGGTTACCGGGGAGCTGTTTTTT
>TRBV9|.|14|TRBJ2-3|.
CASSTGGSTDTQYF
TGTGCCAGCAGCACCGGAGGAAGCACAGATACGCAGTATTTT
>TRBV18|.|15|TRBJ2-5|.
CASSPPSSRVETQYF
TGTGCCAGCTCACCACCGAGTAGCAGGGTAGAGACCCAGTACTTC
>TRBV6-2/TRBV6-3|.|13|TRBJ1-5|once
CASSSGGQLAQHF
TGTGCCAGCAGTTCCGGCGGACAGTTAGCCCAGCATTTT
>TRBV29-1|.|12|TRBJ1-1|once
CSVEEGGTEAFF
TGCAGCGTTGAAGAAGGTGGCACTGAAGCTTTCTTT
>TRBV5-4|.|13|TRBJ2-7|once
CASSLGQNYEQYF
TGTGCCAGCAGCTTGGGACAGAACTACGAGCAGTACTTC
>TRBV27|.|18|TRBJ1-5|.
CASSLAPPTPGSNQPQHF
TGTGCCAGCAGTTTAGCCCCACCGACTCCAGGGAGCAATCAGCCCCAGCATTTT
>TRBV10-1|TRBD1|14|TRBJ1-1|once
CASSEPGTGTEAFF
TGCGCCAGCAGTGAGCCCGGGACAGGGACTGAAGCTTTCTTT
>TRBV5-1|.|11|TRBJ2-7|.
CASSLNYEQYF
TGCGCCAGCAGTTTAAACTACGAGCAGTACTTC
>TRBV6-5|TRBD1|15|TRBJ1-1|.
CASSTTGGLYTEAFF
TGTGCCAGCAGTACGACAGGGGGCCTTTACACTGAAGCTTTCTTT
>TRBV2|.|15|TRBJ1-1|.
CASIQAGTANTEAFF
TGTGCCAGCATTCAGGCCGGGACGGCGAACACTGAAGCTTTCTTT
>TRBV3-1/TRBV3-2|.|16|TRBJ1-4|.
CASSLTSDRVQEKLFF
TGTGCCAGCAGCCTAACCTCGGATAGGGTTCAAGAAAAACTGTTTTTT
>TRBV6-5|.|15|TRBJ1-5|.
CASAVRAGSNQPQHF
TGTGCCAGCGCCGTCAGGGCGGGGAGCAATCAGCCCCAGCATTTT
>TRBV10-3|TRBD1|14|TRBJ2-7|once
CAITTDRGSYEQYF
TGTGCCATCACCACGGACAGGGGGTCGTACGAGCAGTACTTC
>TRBV2|.|14|TRBJ2-3|.
CASRTKLVTDTQYF
TGTGCCAGCAGAACTAAACTAGTTACAGATACGCAGTATTTT
>TRBV7-9|.|20|TRBJ2-6|.
CASSTIDSPIPSSGANVLTF
TGTGCCAGCAGCACGATTGACAGCCCAATCCCTTCGTCAGGGGCCAACGTCCTGACTTTC
>TRBV7-2|.|13|TRBJ1-2|.
CATSREGLDGYTF
TGTGCCACCTCCAGGGAGGGATTGGATGGCTACACCTTC
>TRBV11-2|TRBD2|17|TRBJ2-7|.
CASSLAGTGAGGREQYF
TGTGCCAGCAGCTTAGCGGGCACAGGAGCGGGGGGGCGGGAGCAGTACTTC
>TRBV6-5|TRBD2|15|TRBJ2-1|.
CASTRGTSGYNEQFF
TGTGCCAGCACAAGGGGGACTAGCGGGTACAATGAGCAGTTCTTC
>TRBV6-4|.|14|TRBJ2-4|.
CASRFERRENIQYF
TGTGCCAGCAGATTTGAGAGGCGCGAAAACATTCAGTACTTC
>TRBV20-1|TRBD2|16|TRBJ2-2|.
CSASMGLAVNTGELFF
TGCAGTGCTAGTATGGGACTAGCGGTGAACACCGGGGAGCTGTTTTTT
>TRBV5-8|TRBD1|17|TRBJ2-1|.
CASSYGQDNFSYNEQFF
TGTGCCAGCAGTTACGGACAGGACAACTTCTCCTACAATGAGCAGTTCTTC
>TRBV19|TRBD2|11|TRBJ2-7|.
CATGGAYEQYF
TGTGCCACGGGGGGAGCCTACGAGCAGTACTTC
>TRBV4-3|.|15|TRBJ1-5|.
CASSQAAGYGQPQHF
TGCGCCAGCAGCCAAGCGGCAGGGTATGGTCAGCCCCAGCATTTT
>TRBV18|.|13|TRBJ1-2|.
CASSETVVDGYTF
TGTGCCAGCTCAGAGACAGTCGTTGATGGCTACACCTTC
>TRBV7-9|TRBD2|12|TRBJ2-7|.
CASSLTGGEQYF
TGTGCCAGCAGCTTAACGGGGGGCGAGCAGTACTTC
>TRBV12-3/TRBV12-4|.|12|TRBJ1-2|.
CASSLSADRYTF
TGTGCCAGCAGTTTAAGCGCAGACCGCTACACCTTC